These 16 T cell receptor beta chains were all obtained from the same sample, sequenced in a study of T cell responses to AZD1222 COVID-19 vaccine. Sequencing used immunoSEQ multiplex PCR; TCRdb keeps in-frame clones, though not all of them. The sample carries some 120,000 clones, around 90% recorded once. Source: peripheral blood, taken on day 0 of AZD1222 vaccination. The receptors derive from an adult in good health.

The chain recombines TRBV9 with TRBJ2-2; TRBD1 agrees at 9 bases. The germline gives CDR1 SGDLS, CDR2 YYNGEE. The ends lost 3 bases at V and 4 bases at J; junction bases unmatched: 13. The CDR3 totals 18 residues. CDR3 region: CASSAFSPGQGVTGELFF. CDR3 sequence (DNA): TGTGCCAGCAGCGCCTTCTCCCCGGGACAGGGAGTCACCGGGGAGCTGTTTTTT.

The chain uses TRBV27 and TRBJ2-1; TRBD2 matches 7 bases. The V gene end was trimmed by 6 bases and the J gene end by 5 bases; junction bases not matched to a gene: 16. CDR1 is MNHEY and CDR2 is SMNVEV in the germline V gene (reference sequence). This CDR3 is built from 17 residues. The CDR3 nucleotides read TGTGCCAGCAGAAAAAATAGCGGGTGGACTTCTAACAATGAGCAGTTCTTC. Translating gives CASRKNSGWTSNNEQFF.

The chain is built from TRBV5-1 and TRBJ2-3; 10 bases are a match to TRBD2. After removal of 7 bases from V and 0 bases from J, the junction contained 5 bases not matched to a gene. Germline V gives CDR1 SGHRS, CDR2 YFSETQ. The CDR3 loop spans 15 amino acids. In DNA, the CDR3 is TGCGCCAGCCTAGCGGGGGCTATAAGCACAGATACGCAGTATTTT. This gives the protein CASLAGAISTDTQYF.

The chain couples TRBV7-9 to TRBJ2-7; D is possibly TRBD1 (5 bases). Germline V gene sequence: CDR1 SEHNR, CDR2 FQNEAQ (reference sequence). V shed 4 bases and J shed 7 bases, with 17 bases lying between them. The CDR3 totals 14 residues. Here the CDR3 reads CASSSIKGRREQYF. CDR3 nucleotides: TGTGCCAGCAGCTCTATCAAGGGGCGGAGAGAGCAGTACTTC.

The chain couples TRBV6-5 to TRBJ2-7; D is possibly TRBD1 (5 bases). Trimming shortened V by 2 bases and J by 0 bases, and 11 bases separated the two germline ends. CDR1 and CDR2 (germline): MNHEY, SVGAGI. CDR3 length: 15 amino acids. This CDR3 is CASSYRGATSYEQYF. The CDR3 DNA sequence: TGTGCCAGCAGTTACCGTGGGGCCACCTCCTACGAGCAGTACTTC.

This chain links TRBV3-1 (or the pseudogene TRBV3-2) with TRBJ2-2; 7 positions match TRBD2. CDR1 is LGHDT, CDR2 YNNKEL, per germline (reference sequence). V lost 4 bases and J lost 4; bases outside the gene matches: 6. The CDR3 is 15 residues long. The DNA for the CDR3 is TGTGCCAGCAGCCTTGGACTAGGGGCCACCGGGGAGCTGTTTTTT. Encoded protein: CASSLGLGATGELFF.

The chain uses TRBV5-1 and TRBJ2-5; 9 positions match TRBD2. J lost 5 bases, V lost 5 bases, and 10 bases had no gene match. Per the germline V gene, CDR1 is SGHRS and CDR2 is YFSETQ. There are 15 residues in the CDR3. DNA of the CDR3: TGCGCCAGCAGTTTTTTGGCGGGGGGGCAGGAGACCCAGTACTTC. It codes for CASSFLAGGQETQYF.

This clone was found once. J is TRBJ2-2 and V is TRBV25-1; 9 bases map to TRBD2. V trimming: 4 bases; J trimming: 2 bases; junction bases outside the gene matches: 8. The CDR3 length is 17 residues. The germline CDR1 and CDR2 sequences are MGHDK and SYGVNS. DNA of the CDR3: TGTGCCAGCAGTGTAGCGGGAGCAGAAATCAACACCGGGGAGCTGTTTTTT. It specifies CASSVAGAEINTGELFF.

This chain links TRBV5-1 with TRBJ2-2, with 9 bases lining up with TRBD2. The junction had 4 bases not matched to a gene; V was cut back by 0 bases and J by 1 base. The CDR3 runs to 17 residues. Per the germline V gene, CDR1 is SGHRS and CDR2 is YFSETQ. As DNA, the CDR3 is TGCGCCAGCAGCTTGGGCCGAGCGGGAGGGAACACCGGGGAGCTGTTTTTT. Its translation: CASSLGRAGGNTGELFF.

The chain joins TRBV28 to TRBJ1-5; no definite D call. Trimming cost V 10 bases and J 2 bases, with 9 bases left between them. Germline CDR1 and CDR2: MDHEN and SYDVKM. This CDR3 has 12 residues. The CDR3, as DNA: TGTGCCATGGCAACAGGCAATCAGCCCCAGCATTTT. It yields the protein CAMATGNQPQHF.

The chain recombines TRBV5-1 with TRBJ1-1; D unclear. Germline V gives CDR1 SGHRS, CDR2 YFSETQ. The CDR3 length is 14 residues. Trimming took 2 bases from V and 1 from J, leaving 9 bases between them. In DNA, the CDR3 is TGCGCCAGCAGCTTCCGGACGCAGAACACTGAAGCTTTCTTT. Translated, it gives CASSFRTQNTEAFF.

This clone was recorded once. The identical CDR3 is also encoded by other nucleotide sequences in the sample. The chain joins TRBV5-1 to TRBJ2-5, with 8 bases fitting TRBD1. J gave up 2 bases and V 4 bases, and 1 base lay outside the gene matches. The CDR3 extends over 13 amino acids. The germline CDR1 and CDR2 sequences are SGHRS and YFSETQ. In DNA form, the CDR3 reads TGCGCCAGCAGCGGACAGGGTCAAGAGACCCAGTACTTC. Protein product: CASSGQGQETQYF.

The rearrangement joins TRBV5-5 to TRBJ1-1; 12 nucleotides match TRBD1. J was trimmed by 0 bases and V by 3 bases; bases with no gene match: 6. Germline V gene lookup returns CDR1 SGHKS and CDR2 YYEKEE (reference sequence). This CDR3 is built from 17 residues. The CDR3 DNA sequence: TGTGCCAGCAGCTCCTCGGGACAGGGGGCGATGAACACTGAAGCTTTCTTT. The encoded protein is CASSSSGQGAMNTEAFF.

V gene TRBV5-6 combines with J gene TRBJ1-2; 8 bases fit TRBD1. Germline lookup yields CDR1 SGHDT and CDR2 YYEEEE. V was pared by 0 bases and J by 8 bases, with 3 bases of the junction left unmatched. The CDR3 has 13 amino acids. DNA for the CDR3: TGTGCCAGCAGCTTGGGACAGGGGAAGGGCTACACCTTC. Translating it yields CASSLGQGKGYTF.

The chain has TRBV19 and TRBJ2-3; 10 bases fit TRBD1. The CDR3 contains 15 residues. With V trimmed by 5 bases and J by 2 bases, 4 bases remained unmatched. The germline V gene encodes CDR1 LNHDA and CDR2 SQIVND (reference sequence). The CDR3 nucleotides read TGTGCCAGTAGTCCGGGACAGGGGTTCACAGATACGCAGTATTTT. Protein: CASSPGQGFTDTQYF. The entire variable domain, with the rest obtained from reference TRBV19 and TRBJ2-3, is as follows: DGGITQSPKYLFRKEGQNVTLSCEQNLNHDAMYWYRQDPGQGLRLIYYSQIVNDFQKGDIAEGYSVSREKKESFPLTVTSAQKNPTAFYLCASSPGQGFTDTQYFGPGTRLTVL.

The V call is TRBV7-9, the J call TRBJ2-2; 7 nucleotides agree with TRBD2. V lost 1 base and J lost 5; bases outside the gene matches: 4. The CDR3 is 15 amino acids. Germline V lookup: CDR1 SEHNR, CDR2 FQNEAQ (reference sequence). The CDR3 region is CASSLGGLETGELFF. The CDR3 region has the DNA TGTGCCAGCAGCTTAGGTGGACTAGAGACCGGGGAGCTGTTTTTT.